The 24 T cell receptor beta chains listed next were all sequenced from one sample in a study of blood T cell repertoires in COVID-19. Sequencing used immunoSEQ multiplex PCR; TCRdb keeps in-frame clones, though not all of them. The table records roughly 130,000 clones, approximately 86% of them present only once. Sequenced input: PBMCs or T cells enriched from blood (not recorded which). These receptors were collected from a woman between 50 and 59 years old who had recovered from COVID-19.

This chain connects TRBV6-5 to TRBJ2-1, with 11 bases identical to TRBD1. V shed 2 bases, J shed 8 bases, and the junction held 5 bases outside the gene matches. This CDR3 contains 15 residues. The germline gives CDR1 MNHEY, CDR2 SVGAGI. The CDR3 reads CASSYRTGGFDEQFF. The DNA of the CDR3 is TGTGCCAGCAGTTACAGGACAGGGGGCTTCGATGAGCAGTTCTTC.

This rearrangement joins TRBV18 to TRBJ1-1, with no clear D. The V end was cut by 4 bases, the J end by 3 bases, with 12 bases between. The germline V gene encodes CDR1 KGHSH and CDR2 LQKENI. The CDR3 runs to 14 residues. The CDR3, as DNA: TGTGCCAGCTCACTAACAGAGGGTGACACTGAAGCTTTCTTT. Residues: CASSLTEGDTEAFF.

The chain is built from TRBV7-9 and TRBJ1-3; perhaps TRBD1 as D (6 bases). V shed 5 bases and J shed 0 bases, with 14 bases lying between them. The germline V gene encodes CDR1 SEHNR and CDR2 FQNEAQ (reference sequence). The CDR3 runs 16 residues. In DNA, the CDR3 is TGTGCCAGCAGCGGACGACAGGCCAACTCTGGAAACACCATATATTTT. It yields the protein CASSGRQANSGNTIYF.

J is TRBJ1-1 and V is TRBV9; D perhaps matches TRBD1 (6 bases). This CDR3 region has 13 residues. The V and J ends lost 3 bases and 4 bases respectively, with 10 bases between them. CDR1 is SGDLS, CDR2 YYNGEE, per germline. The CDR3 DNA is TGTGCCAGCAGCGAAGGGACATTCACTGAAGCTTTCTTT. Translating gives CASSEGTFTEAFF.

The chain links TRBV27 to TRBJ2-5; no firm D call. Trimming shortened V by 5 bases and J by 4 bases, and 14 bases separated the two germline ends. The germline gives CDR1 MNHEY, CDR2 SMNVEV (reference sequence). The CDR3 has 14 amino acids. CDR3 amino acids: CASSPRRVLETQYF. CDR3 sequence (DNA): TGTGCCAGCAGTCCACGACGGGTTTTAGAGACCCAGTACTTC.

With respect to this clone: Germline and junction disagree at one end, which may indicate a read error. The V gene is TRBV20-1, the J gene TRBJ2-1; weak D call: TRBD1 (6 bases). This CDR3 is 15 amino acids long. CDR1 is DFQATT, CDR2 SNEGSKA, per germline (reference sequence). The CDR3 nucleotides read TGCAGTGCTAGTCCCACAGGGCGGTGGGTCAATGAACAGTTCTTC. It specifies CSASPTGRWVNEQFF.

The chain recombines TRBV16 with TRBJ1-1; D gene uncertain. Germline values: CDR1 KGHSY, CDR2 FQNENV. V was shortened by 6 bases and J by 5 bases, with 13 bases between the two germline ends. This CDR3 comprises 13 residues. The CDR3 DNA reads TGTGCCAGCAGTCCCCCGGGAGAGACTGAAGCTTTCTTT. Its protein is CASSPPGETEAFF.

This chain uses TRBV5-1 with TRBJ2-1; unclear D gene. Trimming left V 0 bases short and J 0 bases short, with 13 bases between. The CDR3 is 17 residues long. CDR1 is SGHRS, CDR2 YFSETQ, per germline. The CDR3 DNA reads TGCGCCAGCAGCTTGGGCCCCGCCCTCAGCTCCTACAATGAGCAGTTCTTC. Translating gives CASSLGPALSSYNEQFF.

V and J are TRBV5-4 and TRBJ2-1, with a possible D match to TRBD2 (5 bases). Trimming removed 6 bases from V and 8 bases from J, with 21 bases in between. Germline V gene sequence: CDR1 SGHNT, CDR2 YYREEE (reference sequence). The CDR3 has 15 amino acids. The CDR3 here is CASNLNSGWNHEQFF. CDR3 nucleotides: TGTGCCAGCAACCTAAACTCGGGGTGGAACCATGAGCAGTTCTTC.

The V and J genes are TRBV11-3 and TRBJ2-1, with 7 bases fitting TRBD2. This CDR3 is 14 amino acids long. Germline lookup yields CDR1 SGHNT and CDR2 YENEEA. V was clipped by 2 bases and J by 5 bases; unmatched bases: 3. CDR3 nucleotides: TGTGCCAGCAGCTTATGGGGGGGTAACAATGAGCAGTTCTTC. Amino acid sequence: CASSLWGGNNEQFF.

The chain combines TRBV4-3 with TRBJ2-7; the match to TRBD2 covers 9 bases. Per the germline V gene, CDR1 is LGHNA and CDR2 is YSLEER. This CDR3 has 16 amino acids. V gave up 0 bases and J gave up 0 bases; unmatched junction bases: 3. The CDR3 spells CASSQEAGGSSYEQYF. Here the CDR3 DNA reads TGCGCCAGCAGCCAAGAGGCGGGGGGGAGCTCCTACGAGCAGTACTTC.

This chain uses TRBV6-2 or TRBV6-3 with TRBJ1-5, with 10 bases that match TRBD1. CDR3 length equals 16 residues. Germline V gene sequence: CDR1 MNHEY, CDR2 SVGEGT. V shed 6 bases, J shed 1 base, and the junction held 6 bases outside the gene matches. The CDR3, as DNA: TGTGCCAGCAGCACGACAGGGGGCTTAAGCAATCAGCCCCAGCATTTT. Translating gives CASSTTGGLSNQPQHF.

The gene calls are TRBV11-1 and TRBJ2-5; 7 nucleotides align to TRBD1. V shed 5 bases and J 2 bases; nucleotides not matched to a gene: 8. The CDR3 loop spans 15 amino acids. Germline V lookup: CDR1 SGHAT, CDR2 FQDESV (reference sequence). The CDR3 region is CASSEDTGVQETQYF. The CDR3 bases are TGTGCCAGCAGCGAAGATACAGGGGTGCAAGAGACCCAGTACTTC.

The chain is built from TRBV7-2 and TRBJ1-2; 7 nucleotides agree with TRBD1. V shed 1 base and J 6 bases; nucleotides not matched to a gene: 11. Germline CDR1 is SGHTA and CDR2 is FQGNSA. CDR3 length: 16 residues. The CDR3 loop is CASSLGFGTAKNGYTF. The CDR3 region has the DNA TGTGCCAGCAGCTTAGGGTTCGGGACAGCAAAAAATGGCTACACCTTC.

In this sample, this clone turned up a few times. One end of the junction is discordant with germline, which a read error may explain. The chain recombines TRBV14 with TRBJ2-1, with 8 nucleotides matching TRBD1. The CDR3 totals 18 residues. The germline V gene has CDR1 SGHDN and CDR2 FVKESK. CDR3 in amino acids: CASSPEFYTGQVYDEQFF. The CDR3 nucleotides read TGTGCCAGCAGCCCGGAATTTTATACGGGACAGGTCTACGATGAGCAGTTCTTC. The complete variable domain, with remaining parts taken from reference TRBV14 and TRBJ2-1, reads EAGVTQFPSHSVIEKGQTVTLRCDPISGHDNLYWYRRVMGKEIKFLLHFVKESKQDESGMPNNRFLAERTGGTYSTLKVQPAELEDSGVYFCASSPEFYTGQVYDEQFFGPGTRLTVL.

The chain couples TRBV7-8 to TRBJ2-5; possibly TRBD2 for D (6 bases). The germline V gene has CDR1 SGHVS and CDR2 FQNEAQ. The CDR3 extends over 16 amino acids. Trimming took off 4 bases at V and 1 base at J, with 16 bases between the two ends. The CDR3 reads CASSSGIAALQETQYF. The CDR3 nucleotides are TGTGCCAGCAGCTCTGGGATAGCGGCCCTCCAAGAGACCCAGTACTTC. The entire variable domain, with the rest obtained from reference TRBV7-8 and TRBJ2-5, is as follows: GAGVSQSPRYKVAKRGQDVALRCDPISGHVSLFWYQQALGQGPEFLTYFQNEAQLDKSGLPSDRFFAERPEGSVSTLKIQRTQQEDSAVYLCASSSGIAALQETQYFGPGTRLLVL.

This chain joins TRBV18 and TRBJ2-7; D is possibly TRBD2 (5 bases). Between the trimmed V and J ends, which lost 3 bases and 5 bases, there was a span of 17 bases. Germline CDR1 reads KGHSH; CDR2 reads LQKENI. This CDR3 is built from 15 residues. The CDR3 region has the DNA TGTGCCAGCTCACCGAGCGACGGGGTTCAGGACGAGCAGTACTTC. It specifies CASSPSDGVQDEQYF.

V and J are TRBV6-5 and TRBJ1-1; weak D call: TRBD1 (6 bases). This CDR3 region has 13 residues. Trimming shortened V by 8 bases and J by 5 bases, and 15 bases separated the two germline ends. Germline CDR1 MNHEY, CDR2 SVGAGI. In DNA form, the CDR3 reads TGTGCCAGCGCGGACAGCAAATATACTGAAGCTTTCTTT. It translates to CASADSKYTEAFF.

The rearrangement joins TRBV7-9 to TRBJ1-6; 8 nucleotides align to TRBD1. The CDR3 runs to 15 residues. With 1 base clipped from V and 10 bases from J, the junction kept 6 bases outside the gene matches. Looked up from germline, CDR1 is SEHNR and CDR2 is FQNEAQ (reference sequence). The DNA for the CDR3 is TGTGCCAGCAGCTTAGGGGCAGGGGGCGGCTCACCCCTCCACTTT. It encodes CASSLGAGGGSPLHF.

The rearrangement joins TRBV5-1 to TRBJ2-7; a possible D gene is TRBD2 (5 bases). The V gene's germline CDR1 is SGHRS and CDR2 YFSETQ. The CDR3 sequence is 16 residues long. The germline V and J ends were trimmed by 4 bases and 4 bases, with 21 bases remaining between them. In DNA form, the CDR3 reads TGCGCCAGCAGCCAGACTATGGAGACAATGGGATACGAGCAGTACTTC. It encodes CASSQTMETMGYEQYF.

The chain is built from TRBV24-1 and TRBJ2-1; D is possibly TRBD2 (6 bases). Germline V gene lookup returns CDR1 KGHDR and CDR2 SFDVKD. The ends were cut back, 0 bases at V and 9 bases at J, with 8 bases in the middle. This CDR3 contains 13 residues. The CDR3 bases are TGTGCCACCAGTGATTTGCAGGGAGGTGAGCAGTTCTTC. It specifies CATSDLQGGEQFF.

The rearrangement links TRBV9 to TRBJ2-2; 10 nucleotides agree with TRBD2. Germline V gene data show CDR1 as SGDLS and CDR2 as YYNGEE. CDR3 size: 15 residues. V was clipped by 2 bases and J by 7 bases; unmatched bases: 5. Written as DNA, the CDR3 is TGTGCCAGCAGCGTGGGGACTAGCGCGTACGGGGAGCTGTTTTTT. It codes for CASSVGTSAYGELFF.

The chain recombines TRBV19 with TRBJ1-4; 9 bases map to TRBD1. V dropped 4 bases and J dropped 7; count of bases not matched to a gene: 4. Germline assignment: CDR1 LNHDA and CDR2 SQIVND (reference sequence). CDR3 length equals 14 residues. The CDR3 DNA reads TGTGCCAGTAGTACCGGGACAGGGCCTGAAAAACTGTTTTTT. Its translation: CASSTGTGPEKLFF. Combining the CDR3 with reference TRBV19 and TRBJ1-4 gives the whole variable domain DGGITQSPKYLFRKEGQNVTLSCEQNLNHDAMYWYRQDPGQGLRLIYYSQIVNDFQKGDIAEGYSVSREKKESFPLTVTSAQKNPTAFYLCASSTGTGPEKLFFGSGTQLSVL.

CDR3 coding DNA: TGTGCCAGCTCACCACCGTCCGTCGCAGGGGGCATCGGGGAGCTGTTTTTT. Translation gives CASSPPSVAGGIGELFF. This chain joins TRBV18 and TRBJ2-2, with 8 bases aligning to TRBD1. With 0 bases clipped from V and 7 bases from J, the junction kept 10 bases outside the gene matches. The CDR3 has 17 residues. The germline gives CDR1 KGHSH, CDR2 LQKENI. Looking up the rest from reference TRBV18 and TRBJ2-2 gives the full variable domain: NAGVMQNPRHLVRRRGQEARLRCSPMKGHSHVYWYRQLPEEGLKFMVYLQKENIIDESGMPKERFSAEFPKEGPSILRIQQVVRGDSAAYFCASSPPSVAGGIGELFFGEGSRLTVL.